The clone carrying this TCR beta chain came up once. The data originate from a study of blood T cell repertoires in COVID-19. Study-level background: Specimens from acute and convalescent COVID-19 originated in the United States, Italy and Spain.

The table came from immunoSEQ multiplex PCR; TCRdb's copy has only in-frame clones and leaves some out. The table includes 280,000 or so clones, 80% to 90% detected once. The receptor was isolated from a young man who had recovered from COVID-19. Input material: PBMCs or T cells enriched from blood (not recorded which).

CDR3 in DNA: TGTGCCAGCAGGGATCAGGGGGAGCAGTTCTTC. Its translation is CASRDQGEQFF. The chain links TRBV2 to TRBJ2-1, with D tentatively TRBD1 (6 bases). The V end was cut by 6 bases, the J end by 10 bases, with 10 bases between. Germline-derived CDR1 and CDR2 are SNHLY and FYNNEI. The CDR3 has 11 amino acids.